The 19 T cell receptor beta chains listed next were all sequenced from one sample in a study of T cells after somatic rescue of genetic block. Libraries were prepared by immunoSEQ multiplex PCR; TCRdb keeps only in-frame clonotypes and omits some of them. The table records 14,000 to 15,000 clones, roughly two thirds of them present only once. Sample: peripheral blood mononuclear cells (PBMCs). The receptors were gathered from a boy younger than 18.

The chain has TRBV28 and TRBJ2-7; possible D gene TRBD1, 5 bases. Trimming stripped 6 bases from V and 3 bases from J, with 18 bases between. The CDR3 sequence is 15 residues long. CDR1 and CDR2 (germline): MDHEN, SYDVKM. CDR3 bases: TGTGCCAGCAGGGGGCAGCCCACGGCCTTCTACGAGCAGTACTTC. It codes for CASRGQPTAFYEQYF.

The V gene is TRBV5-1, the J gene TRBJ2-7; D perhaps matches TRBD1 (5 bases). The CDR3 contains 14 residues. The V and J ends lost 2 bases and 5 bases respectively, with 14 bases between them. Germline V gene data show CDR1 as SGHRS and CDR2 as YFSETQ. In DNA, the CDR3 is TGCGCCAGCAGCTTCCTACCGACAGACCACGAGCAGTACTTC. It yields the protein CASSFLPTDHEQYF.

V is TRBV6-5 and J is TRBJ2-2, with no clear D. CDR3 length equals 14 residues. In germline, CDR1 is MNHEY, CDR2 SVGAGI. V was clipped by 0 bases and J by 5 bases, with 7 bases between them. In nucleotides, the CDR3 is TGTGCCAGCAGTTACTCCTGGGGAACCGGGGAGCTGTTTTTT. Protein sequence: CASSYSWGTGELFF.

The V and J genes are TRBV6-5 and TRBJ2-3; D possibly corresponds to TRBD1 (6 bases). Germline CDR1 is MNHEY and CDR2 is SVGAGI. The CDR3 runs 15 residues. V lost 0 bases, J lost 4 bases, and 11 bases lay in between. The CDR3 nucleotides are TGTGCCAGCAGTTACTCGGGCAGGGGAGCAGATACGCAGTATTTT. Its protein product is CASSYSGRGADTQYF.

This clone occurred once. This chain connects TRBV5-1 to TRBJ2-1; TRBD2 matches 9 bases. The CDR3 spans 15 residues. CDR1 SGHRS and CDR2 YFSETQ come from the germline V gene. The trim removed 0 bases at V and 8 bases at J, leaving 6 bases unmatched. The CDR3 here is CASSLAAGGAYEQFF. The CDR3 region has the DNA TGCGCCAGCAGCTTGGCGGCGGGGGGGGCCTATGAGCAGTTCTTC. The entire variable domain, with the rest obtained from reference TRBV5-1 and TRBJ2-1, is as follows: KAGVTQTPRYLIKTRGQQVTLSCSPISGHRSVSWYQQTPGQGLQFLFEYFSETQRNKGNFPGRFSGRQFSNSRSEMNVSTLELGDSALYLCASSLAAGGAYEQFFGPGTRLTVL.

This chain connects TRBV5-5 to TRBJ1-5; 8 nucleotides match TRBD1. The length of the CDR3 is 16 residues. CDR1 is SGHKS, CDR2 YYEKEE, per germline (reference sequence). V was pared by 4 bases and J by 7 bases, with 13 bases of the junction left unmatched. CDR3 protein: CASSKFSGGAGQPQHF. The DNA of the CDR3 is TGTGCCAGCAGCAAGTTCTCAGGGGGCGCGGGACAGCCCCAGCATTTT.

The rearrangement uses TRBV2 and TRBJ2-7; D might be TRBD1 (6 bases). The CDR3 is made up of 14 amino acids. The germline V gene encodes CDR1 SNHLY and CDR2 FYNNEI. Trimming pared 5 bases from V and 4 bases from J, leaving 15 bases between. The CDR3 DNA follows: TGTGCCAGCAGTCGAGTTCTCAGGGGTTACGAGCAGTACTTC. Translated: CASSRVLRGYEQYF.

Only one count was recorded for this clone. The rearrangement joins TRBV7-8 to TRBJ2-1, with 9 bases aligning to TRBD1. This CDR3 spans 14 amino acids. In germline, CDR1 is SGHVS, CDR2 FQNEAQ. The V gene end was trimmed by 10 bases and the J gene end by 4 bases; junction bases not matched to a gene: 8. The CDR3 is CATIPGQGYNEQFF. The CDR3 nucleotides are TGTGCCACCATTCCGGGACAGGGTTACAATGAGCAGTTCTTC. Based on the CDR3 plus reference TRBV7-8 and TRBJ2-1, the full variable domain is GAGVSQSPRYKVAKRGQDVALRCDPISGHVSLFWYQQALGQGPEFLTYFQNEAQLDKSGLPSDRFFAERPEGSVSTLKIQRTQQEDSAVYLCATIPGQGYNEQFFGPGTRLTVL.

This clone was seen once. V gene TRBV4-2 combines with J gene TRBJ2-1, with D tentatively TRBD1 or TRBD2 (5 bases each). The CDR3 has 17 residues. V shed 1 base and J shed 4 bases, with 17 bases lying between them. Germline CDR1 LGHNA, CDR2 YNFKEQ. This CDR3 reads CASSQVWGTLPYNEQFF. CDR3 DNA: TGTGCCAGCAGCCAAGTATGGGGGACCCTACCGTACAATGAGCAGTTCTTC.

The chain links TRBV7-8 to TRBJ2-2, with D hard to call. The CDR3 has 14 residues. The germline gives CDR1 SGHVS, CDR2 FQNEAQ. Trimming removed 2 bases at V and 4 bases at J, with 8 bases between. This CDR3 is CASSLRVGTGELFF. The CDR3 coding sequence is TGTGCCAGCAGCTTAAGGGTTGGCACCGGGGAGCTGTTTTTT. The variable domain in full, with the rest retrieved from reference TRBV7-8 and TRBJ2-2, is GAGVSQSPRYKVAKRGQDVALRCDPISGHVSLFWYQQALGQGPEFLTYFQNEAQLDKSGLPSDRFFAERPEGSVSTLKIQRTQQEDSAVYLCASSLRVGTGELFFGEGSRLTVL.

The chain employs TRBV6-6 and TRBJ2-6; D is ambiguous. This CDR3 is built from 16 residues. V was cut by 5 bases and J by 0 bases, with 11 bases left in between. The germline V gene encodes CDR1 MNHNY and CDR2 SVGAGI (reference sequence). The CDR3 sequence is CASSTPFSSGANVLTF. The DNA of the CDR3 is TGTGCCAGCAGTACCCCCTTTAGCTCTGGGGCCAACGTCCTGACTTTC.

The chain uses TRBV27 and TRBJ2-7, with 9 bases fitting TRBD1. Germline V lookup: CDR1 MNHEY, CDR2 SMNVEV (reference sequence). V was pared by 3 bases and J by 2 bases, with 5 bases of the junction left unmatched. This CDR3 contains 15 residues. The CDR3 here is CASSFLDRGPYEQYF. The DNA for the CDR3 is TGTGCCAGCAGTTTTTTGGACAGGGGCCCCTACGAGCAGTACTTC.

This chain connects TRBV29-1 to TRBJ1-4; no reliable D call. The V end lost 1 base, the J end lost 10 bases, and 19 bases lay between the germline ends. The CDR3 contains 15 residues. Germline V gene sequence: CDR1 SQVTM, CDR2 ANQGSEA. The CDR3 is CSVEGLGRSEGKLFF. The CDR3 bases are TGCAGCGTTGAAGGGCTGGGAAGATCCGAAGGAAAACTGTTTTTT.

In its sample, this clone ranks as medium-sized (0.01 to 0.1%). The V call is TRBV11-2, the J call TRBJ2-7, with a weak D call TRBD2 (5 bases). V was shortened by 2 bases and J by 4 bases, with 18 bases between the two germline ends. Germline V gene data show CDR1 as SGHAT and CDR2 as FQNNGV. This CDR3 has 16 amino acids. CDR3 sequence reads: CASSLPLLVRGYEQYF. The DNA of the CDR3 is TGTGCCAGCAGCTTACCCTTACTAGTTCGGGGATACGAGCAGTACTTC.

The genes are TRBV2 and TRBJ2-3, with D possibly matching TRBD1 (8 bases). Germline values: CDR1 SNHLY, CDR2 FYNNEI. V was trimmed by 2 bases and J by 4 bases, leaving 16 bases between them. This CDR3 is 16 amino acids long. In DNA, the CDR3 is TGTGCCAGCAGTGAAACCAGGACAGGGAGGGCAGATACGCAGTATTTT. As protein: CASSETRTGRADTQYF.

This rearrangement joins TRBV6-1 to TRBJ1-3; possibly TRBD1 for D (6 bases). This CDR3 spans 15 amino acids. V shed 2 bases and J shed 4 bases, with 12 bases lying between them. In germline, CDR1 is MNHNS, CDR2 SASEGT. This chain's CDR3 is CASSETTGFGNTIYF. DNA of the CDR3: TGTGCCAGCAGTGAAACTACAGGGTTCGGAAACACCATATATTTT.

The gene calls are TRBV19 and TRBJ2-1; 9 positions agree with TRBD1. The V and J ends lost 3 bases and 0 bases, in that order; junction bases with no gene match: 9. The CDR3 is 18 residues long. Germline V gene data show CDR1 as LNHDA and CDR2 as SQIVND (reference sequence). The CDR3 spells CASSIKTGGLSSYNEQFF. The CDR3 DNA reads TGTGCCAGTAGTATCAAGACAGGGGGACTAAGCTCCTACAATGAGCAGTTCTTC. The full variable domain, its missing parts supplied by reference TRBV19 and TRBJ2-1, is DGGITQSPKYLFRKEGQNVTLSCEQNLNHDAMYWYRQDPGQGLRLIYYSQIVNDFQKGDIAEGYSVSREKKESFPLTVTSAQKNPTAFYLCASSIKTGGLSSYNEQFFGPGTRLTVL.

The chain combines TRBV6-5 with TRBJ1-4; no definite D call. CDR1 is MNHEY and CDR2 is SVGAGI in the germline V gene. The CDR3 has 15 residues. The V and J ends lost 4 bases and 3 bases respectively, with 12 bases between them. In nucleotides, the CDR3 is TGTGCCAGCAGTTCTCCACGGCAGGCTAATGAAAAACTGTTTTTT. Amino acid sequence: CASSSPRQANEKLFF.

The chain links TRBV27 to TRBJ2-5, with D uncertain. The CDR3 has 14 residues. Germline V gene data show CDR1 as MNHEY and CDR2 as SMNVEV (reference sequence). V lost 5 bases and J lost 5, with 15 bases in between. The CDR3 loop reads CASSPTNSYETQYF. The CDR3 DNA follows: TGTGCCAGCAGTCCCACCAATTCTTACGAGACCCAGTACTTC.